The clone carrying this T cell receptor beta chain has a count of ten or more. The antigen remains unidentified. Trimming cost V 4 bases and J 8 bases; bases outside gene matches: 13. The germline gives CDR1 MDHEN, CDR2 SYDVKM. This CDR3 is built from 15 residues. This entry comes from a study of CD8 T cells in ankylosing spondylitis. Study-wide points: Typical of ankylosing spondylitis blood, it appeared, was a TCR beta motif of roughly eight highly homologous variants. Reportedly, matched ankylosing spondylitis synovial fluid was significantly enriched for disease-linked clones.

Generation of TCR beta libraries employed quantitative 5'-RACE incorporating molecular barcodes. TCRdb redid the calling of the 5' RACE reads with MiXCR, one entry per CDR3 protein. The table has approximately 520,000 distinct CDR3 sequences, roughly 5% seen once. V and J are TRBV28 and TRBJ1-2; TRBD1 aligns across 7 bases. The sequenced sample consisted of blood, either unsorted or a sorted T cell fraction (not recorded which). The receptor comes from a male donor with ankylosing spondylitis. CDR3 protein: CASSSLPQGFRGYTF. In nucleotides, the CDR3 is TGTGCCAGCAGTTCCTTACCACAGGGGTTCCGAGGCTACACCTTC.